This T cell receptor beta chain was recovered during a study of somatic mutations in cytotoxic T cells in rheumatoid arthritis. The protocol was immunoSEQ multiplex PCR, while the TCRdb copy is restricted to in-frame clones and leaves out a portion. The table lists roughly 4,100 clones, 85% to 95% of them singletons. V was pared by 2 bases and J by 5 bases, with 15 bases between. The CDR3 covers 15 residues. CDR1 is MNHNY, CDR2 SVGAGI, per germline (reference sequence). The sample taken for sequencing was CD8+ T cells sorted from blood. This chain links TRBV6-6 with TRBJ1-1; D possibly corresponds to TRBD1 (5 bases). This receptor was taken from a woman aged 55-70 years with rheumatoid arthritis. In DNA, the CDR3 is TGTGCCAGCAGTTACCACCCGGGGGTTGGGACTGAAGCTTTCTTT. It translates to CASSYHPGVGTEAFF.